The rows below give T cell receptor beta chains drawn from one sample of a study of T cell repertoires in cytomegalovirus infection. Via MiXCR, TCRdb re-called the reads, giving one row per CDR3 protein. The sample yields hundreds of thousands of distinct CDR3 sequences, 24% seen once. The sample taken for sequencing was CD8+ T cells from PBMCs. Receptors were obtained from a human donor in good health (CMV status not recorded). Some clones in this sample may be carry-over from other donors' samples. The CDR3 runs from the conserved cysteine through the conserved F or W. The order of the fields is J gene, clone size, V gene, D gene, CDR3 length, CDR3 DNA, CDR3 protein. D genes are given only for firm matches. Expanded clones get a size class; other rows say once, few or many, or leave the size out.

J gene: TRBJ2-7
clone size: .
V gene: TRBV29-1
D gene: TRBD2
CDR3 length: 16
CDR3 DNA: TGCAGCGTTGCCGGGACTAGCGGTGCACTCGCCTACGAGCAGTACTTC
CDR3 protein: CSVAGTSGALAYEQYF

J gene: TRBJ2-1
clone size: .
V gene: TRBV6-4
D gene: .
CDR3 length: 15
CDR3 DNA: TGTGCCAGCAGCCAAACACCGACAGGTTACAATGAGCAGTTCTTC
CDR3 protein: CASSQTPTGYNEQFF

J gene: TRBJ2-3
clone size: .
V gene: TRBV7-9
D gene: .
CDR3 length: 13
CDR3 DNA: TGTGCCAGCAGGATGGAGGGTACAGATACGCAGTATTTT
CDR3 protein: CASRMEGTDTQYF

J gene: TRBJ1-2
clone size: few
V gene: TRBV7-9
D gene: .
CDR3 length: 11
CDR3 DNA: TGTGCCAGCAGTTCTCATGAGGGCTACACCTTC
CDR3 protein: CASSSHEGYTF

J gene: TRBJ1-2
clone size: few
V gene: TRBV29-1
D gene: TRBD1
CDR3 length: 14
CDR3 DNA: TGCAGCGTTGCTCGACAGGGGGCGTGGTATGGCTACACCTTC
CDR3 protein: CSVARQGAWYGYTF

J gene: TRBJ1-1
clone size: few
V gene: TRBV20-1
D gene: TRBD1
CDR3 length: 15
CDR3 DNA: TGCAGTGCTAGAGGTTGGGACAGTCTTGACACTGAAGCTTTCTTT
CDR3 protein: CSARGWDSLDTEAFF

J gene: TRBJ2-3
clone size: .
V gene: TRBV12-3/TRBV12-4
D gene: .
CDR3 length: 14
CDR3 DNA: TGTGCCAGCAGCCAGGACTCCCACACAGATACGCAGTATTTT
CDR3 protein: CASSQDSHTDTQYF

J gene: TRBJ1-5
clone size: .
V gene: TRBV15
D gene: .
CDR3 length: 15
CDR3 DNA: TGTGCCACCAGCAGAGATAAAAATAGCAATCAGCCCCAGCATTTT
CDR3 protein: CATSRDKNSNQPQHF

J gene: TRBJ1-1
clone size: many
V gene: TRBV7-6
D gene: TRBD1
CDR3 length: 15
CDR3 DNA: TGTGCCAGCAGCCCCCTGGACAGGTCGAACACTGAAGCTTTCTTT
CDR3 protein: CASSPLDRSNTEAFF

J gene: TRBJ2-1
clone size: few
V gene: TRBV20-1
D gene: .
CDR3 length: 13
CDR3 DNA: TGCAGTGCTCGGACAACTTACTACAATGAGCAGTTCTTC
CDR3 protein: CSARTTYYNEQFF

J gene: TRBJ2-1
clone size: .
V gene: TRBV4-3
D gene: TRBD2
CDR3 length: 17
CDR3 DNA: TGCGCCAGCAGCCAAGACCCAGCGGGGGGCTCCTACAATGAGCAGTTCTTC
CDR3 protein: CASSQDPAGGSYNEQFF

J gene: TRBJ2-2
clone size: few
V gene: TRBV6-5
D gene: .
CDR3 length: 14
CDR3 DNA: TGTGCCAGCAGCCTGGGACCGATAGACCGGGAGCTGTTTTTT
CDR3 protein: CASSLGPIDRELFF

J gene: TRBJ2-1
clone size: few
V gene: TRBV20-1
D gene: TRBD2
CDR3 length: 15
CDR3 DNA: TGCAGTGCTAGAGATCGAGGCGGCGGGGGAGGGGAGCAGTTCTTC
CDR3 protein: CSARDRGGGGGEQFF

J gene: TRBJ2-6
clone size: few
V gene: TRBV9
D gene: TRBD1
CDR3 length: 16
CDR3 DNA: TGTGCCAGCAGCTATTCCCAGGGGGCTGGGGCCAACGTCCTGACTTTC
CDR3 protein: CASSYSQGAGANVLTF

J gene: TRBJ1-6
clone size: many
V gene: TRBV28
D gene: .
CDR3 length: 14
CDR3 DNA: TGTGCCAGCAGTACGGGACATAACGGTTCACCCCTCCACTTT
CDR3 protein: CASSTGHNGSPLHF

J gene: TRBJ1-4
clone size: .
V gene: TRBV7-9
D gene: TRBD1
CDR3 length: 16
CDR3 DNA: TGTGCCAGCAGCCCCGCACAAACAGGGGTTGGAGAAAAACTGTTTTTT
CDR3 protein: CASSPAQTGVGEKLFF

J gene: TRBJ2-3
clone size: .
V gene: TRBV6-1
D gene: .
CDR3 length: 16
CDR3 DNA: TGTGCCAGCAGCACAACCTGGGGCCGGCACACAGATACGCAGTATTTT
CDR3 protein: CASSTTWGRHTDTQYF

J gene: TRBJ2-2
clone size: few
V gene: TRBV2
D gene: .
CDR3 length: 13
CDR3 DNA: TGTGCCACTCCAGGGGACGGCACCGGGGAGCTGTTTTTT
CDR3 protein: CATPGDGTGELFF

J gene: TRBJ1-1
clone size: many
V gene: TRBV7-6
D gene: .
CDR3 length: 14
CDR3 DNA: TGTGCCAGCACCTTAGGAGGGCCGAACACTGAAGCTTTCTTT
CDR3 protein: CASTLGGPNTEAFF

J gene: TRBJ2-5
clone size: many
V gene: TRBV13
D gene: .
CDR3 length: 15
CDR3 DNA: TGTGCCAGCAGCTTAAAGGGAGGTGGGCAAGAGACCCAGTACTTC
CDR3 protein: CASSLKGGGQETQYF

J gene: TRBJ2-2
clone size: few
V gene: TRBV28
D gene: .
CDR3 length: 20
CDR3 DNA: TGTGCCAGCAGTTTCCGGGGCAGGGTCTTGATTTTCAGGGACACCGGGGAGCTGTTTTTT
CDR3 protein: CASSFRGRVLIFRDTGELFF

J gene: TRBJ2-1
clone size: many
V gene: TRBV7-2
D gene: .
CDR3 length: 15
CDR3 DNA: TGTGCCAGCAGCTTAGTAAGGGGCCTCGGCAATGAGCAGTTCTTC
CDR3 protein: CASSLVRGLGNEQFF

J gene: TRBJ1-3
clone size: once
V gene: TRBV20-1
D gene: .
CDR3 length: 12
CDR3 DNA: TGCAGTGCTATCAAGGGTGGAAACACCATATATTTT
CDR3 protein: CSAIKGGNTIYF

J gene: TRBJ2-1
clone size: few
V gene: TRBV6-2/TRBV6-3
D gene: .
CDR3 length: 19
CDR3 DNA: TGTGCCAGCAGTTACTCGCCAAGTGTTCCGGGACGGAGTGACAATGAGCAGTTCTTC
CDR3 protein: CASSYSPSVPGRSDNEQFF

J gene: TRBJ2-1
clone size: .
V gene: TRBV7-2
D gene: TRBD1
CDR3 length: 15
CDR3 DNA: TGTGCCAGCAGCTTCGGGACAGGGGTTATTGGTGAGCAGTTCTTC
CDR3 protein: CASSFGTGVIGEQFF

J gene: TRBJ2-7
clone size: .
V gene: TRBV7-3
D gene: .
CDR3 length: 12
CDR3 DNA: TGTGCCAGCAGCAGTAAGGTTTACGAGCAGTACTTC
CDR3 protein: CASSSKVYEQYF